This T cell receptor (beta chain) was observed in a study of monozygotic twins with inflammatory bowel disease. General study points: Patient-specific immunosuppressive treatments may have made repertoires more variable. It was in IBD patients that TCRbeta diversity (inverse Simpson) was lower than in healthy co-twins.

The input for each TCR library was approximately 3,400 ng of total RNA. TCRdb derives one entry per CDR3 protein from the 5' RACE reads, leaving out DNA. This sample's table reports 110,000 to 150,000 distinct CDR3 sequences. About this clonotype itself: The antigen is not known.

The CDR3 runs to 16 residues. Germline assignment: CDR1 SGHKS and CDR2 YYEKEE (reference sequence). The specimen sequenced was blood. The chain combines TRBV5-5 with TRBJ1-1; the D call from TCRdb, TRBD1, cannot be confirmed without DNA. The clonotype comes from a human donor with ulcerative colitis or Crohn's disease, or a healthy co-twin of an affected twin (not recorded which). The CDR3 sequence: CASSLHDRGLNTEAFF.